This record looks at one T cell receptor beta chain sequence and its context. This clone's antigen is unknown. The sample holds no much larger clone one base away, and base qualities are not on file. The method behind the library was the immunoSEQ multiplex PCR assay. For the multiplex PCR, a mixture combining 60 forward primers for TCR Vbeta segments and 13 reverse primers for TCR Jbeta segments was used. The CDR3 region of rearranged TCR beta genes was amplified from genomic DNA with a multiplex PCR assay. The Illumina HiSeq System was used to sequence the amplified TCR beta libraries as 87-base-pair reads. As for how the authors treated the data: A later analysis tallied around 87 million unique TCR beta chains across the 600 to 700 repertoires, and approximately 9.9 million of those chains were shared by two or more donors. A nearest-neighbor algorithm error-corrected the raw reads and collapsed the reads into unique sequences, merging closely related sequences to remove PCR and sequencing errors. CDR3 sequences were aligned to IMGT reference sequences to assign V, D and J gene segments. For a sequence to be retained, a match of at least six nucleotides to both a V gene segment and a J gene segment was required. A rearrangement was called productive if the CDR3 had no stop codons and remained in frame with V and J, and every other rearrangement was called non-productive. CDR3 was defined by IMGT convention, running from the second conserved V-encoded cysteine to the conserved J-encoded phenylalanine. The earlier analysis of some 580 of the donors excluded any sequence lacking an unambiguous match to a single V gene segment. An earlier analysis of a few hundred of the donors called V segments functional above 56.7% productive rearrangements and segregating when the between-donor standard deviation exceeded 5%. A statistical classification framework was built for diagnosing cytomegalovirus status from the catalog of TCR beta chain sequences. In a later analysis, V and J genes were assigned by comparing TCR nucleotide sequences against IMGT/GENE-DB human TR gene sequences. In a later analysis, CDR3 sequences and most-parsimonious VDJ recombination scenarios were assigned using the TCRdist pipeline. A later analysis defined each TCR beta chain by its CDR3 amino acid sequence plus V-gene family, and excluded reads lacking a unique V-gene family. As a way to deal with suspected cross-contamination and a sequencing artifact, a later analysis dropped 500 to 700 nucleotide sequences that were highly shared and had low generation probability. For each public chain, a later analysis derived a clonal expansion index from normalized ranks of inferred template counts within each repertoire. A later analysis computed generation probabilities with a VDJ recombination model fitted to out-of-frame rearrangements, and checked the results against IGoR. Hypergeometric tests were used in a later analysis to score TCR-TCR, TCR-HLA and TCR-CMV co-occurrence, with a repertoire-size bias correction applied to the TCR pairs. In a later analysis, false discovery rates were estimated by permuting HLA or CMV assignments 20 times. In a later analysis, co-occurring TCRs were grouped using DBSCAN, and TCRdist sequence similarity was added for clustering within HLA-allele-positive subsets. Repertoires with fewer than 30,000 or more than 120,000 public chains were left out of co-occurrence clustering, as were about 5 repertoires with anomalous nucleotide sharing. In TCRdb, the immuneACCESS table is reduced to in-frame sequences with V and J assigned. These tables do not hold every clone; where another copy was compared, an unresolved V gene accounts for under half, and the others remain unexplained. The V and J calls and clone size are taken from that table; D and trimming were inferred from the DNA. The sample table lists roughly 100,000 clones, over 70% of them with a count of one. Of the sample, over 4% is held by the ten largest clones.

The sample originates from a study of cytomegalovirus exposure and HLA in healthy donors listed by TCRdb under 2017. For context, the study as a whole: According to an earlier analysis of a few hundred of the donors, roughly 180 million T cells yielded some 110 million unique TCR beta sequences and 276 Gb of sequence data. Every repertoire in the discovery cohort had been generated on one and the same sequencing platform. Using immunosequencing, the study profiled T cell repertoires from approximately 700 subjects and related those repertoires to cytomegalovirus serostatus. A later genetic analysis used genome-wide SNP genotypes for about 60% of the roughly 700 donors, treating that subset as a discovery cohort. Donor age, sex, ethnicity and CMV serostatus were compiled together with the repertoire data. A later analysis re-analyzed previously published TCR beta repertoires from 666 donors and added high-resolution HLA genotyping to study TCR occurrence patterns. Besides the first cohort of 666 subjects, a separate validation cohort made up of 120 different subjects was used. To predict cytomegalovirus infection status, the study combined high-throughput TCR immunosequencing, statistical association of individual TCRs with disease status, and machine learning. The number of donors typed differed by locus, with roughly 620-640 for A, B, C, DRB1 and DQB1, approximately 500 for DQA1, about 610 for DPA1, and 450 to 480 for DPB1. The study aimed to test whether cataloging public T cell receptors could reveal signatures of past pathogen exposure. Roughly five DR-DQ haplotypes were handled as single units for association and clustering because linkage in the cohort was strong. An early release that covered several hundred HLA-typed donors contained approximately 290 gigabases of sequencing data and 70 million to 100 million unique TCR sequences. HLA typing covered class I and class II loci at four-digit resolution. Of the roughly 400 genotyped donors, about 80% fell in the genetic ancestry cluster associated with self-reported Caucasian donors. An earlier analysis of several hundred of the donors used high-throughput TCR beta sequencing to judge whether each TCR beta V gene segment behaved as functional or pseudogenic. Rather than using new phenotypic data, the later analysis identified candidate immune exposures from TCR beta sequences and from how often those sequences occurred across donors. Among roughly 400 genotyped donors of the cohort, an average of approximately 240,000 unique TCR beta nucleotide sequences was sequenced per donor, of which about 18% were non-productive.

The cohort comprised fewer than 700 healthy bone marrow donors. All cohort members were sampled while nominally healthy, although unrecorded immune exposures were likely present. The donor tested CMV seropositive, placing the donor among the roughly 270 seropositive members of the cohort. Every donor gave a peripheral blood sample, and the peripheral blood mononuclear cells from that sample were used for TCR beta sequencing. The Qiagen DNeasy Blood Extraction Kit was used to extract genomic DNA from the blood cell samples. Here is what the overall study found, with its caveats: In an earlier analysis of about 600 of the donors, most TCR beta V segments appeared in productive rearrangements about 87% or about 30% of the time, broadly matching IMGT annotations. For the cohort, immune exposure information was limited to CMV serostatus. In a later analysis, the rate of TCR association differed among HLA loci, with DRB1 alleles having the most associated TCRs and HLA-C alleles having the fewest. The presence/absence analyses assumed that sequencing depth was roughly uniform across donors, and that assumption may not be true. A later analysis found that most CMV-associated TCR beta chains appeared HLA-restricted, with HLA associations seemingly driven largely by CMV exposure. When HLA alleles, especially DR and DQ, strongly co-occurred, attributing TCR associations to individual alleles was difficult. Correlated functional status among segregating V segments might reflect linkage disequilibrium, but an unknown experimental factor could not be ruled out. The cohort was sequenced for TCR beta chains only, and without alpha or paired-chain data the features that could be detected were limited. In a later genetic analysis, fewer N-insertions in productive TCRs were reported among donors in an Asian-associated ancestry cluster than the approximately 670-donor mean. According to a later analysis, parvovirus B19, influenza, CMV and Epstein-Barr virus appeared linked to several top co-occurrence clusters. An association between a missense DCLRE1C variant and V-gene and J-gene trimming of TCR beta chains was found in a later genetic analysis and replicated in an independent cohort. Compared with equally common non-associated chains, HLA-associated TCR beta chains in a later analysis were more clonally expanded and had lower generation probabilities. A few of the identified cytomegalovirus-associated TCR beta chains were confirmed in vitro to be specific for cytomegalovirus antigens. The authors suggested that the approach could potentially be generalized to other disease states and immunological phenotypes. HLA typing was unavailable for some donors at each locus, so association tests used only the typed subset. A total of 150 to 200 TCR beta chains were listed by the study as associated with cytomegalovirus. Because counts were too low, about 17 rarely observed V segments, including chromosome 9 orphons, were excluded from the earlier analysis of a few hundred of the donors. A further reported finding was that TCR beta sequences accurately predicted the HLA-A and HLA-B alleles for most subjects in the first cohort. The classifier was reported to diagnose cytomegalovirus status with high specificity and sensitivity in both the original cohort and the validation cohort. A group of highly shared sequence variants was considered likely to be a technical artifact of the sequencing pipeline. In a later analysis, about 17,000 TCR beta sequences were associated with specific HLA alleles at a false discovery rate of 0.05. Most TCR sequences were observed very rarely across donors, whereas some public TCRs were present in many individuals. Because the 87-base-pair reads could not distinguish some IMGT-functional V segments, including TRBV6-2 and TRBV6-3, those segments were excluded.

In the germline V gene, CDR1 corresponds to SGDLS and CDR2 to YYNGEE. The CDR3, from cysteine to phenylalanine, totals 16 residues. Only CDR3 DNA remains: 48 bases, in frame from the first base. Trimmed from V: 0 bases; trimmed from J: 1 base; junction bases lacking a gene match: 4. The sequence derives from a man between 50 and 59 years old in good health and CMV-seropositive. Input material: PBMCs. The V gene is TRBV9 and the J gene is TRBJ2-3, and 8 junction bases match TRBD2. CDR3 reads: CASSVGSSGGTDTQYF. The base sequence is TGTGCCAGCAGCGTAGGTAGTAGCGGGGGCACAGATACGCAGTATTTT.